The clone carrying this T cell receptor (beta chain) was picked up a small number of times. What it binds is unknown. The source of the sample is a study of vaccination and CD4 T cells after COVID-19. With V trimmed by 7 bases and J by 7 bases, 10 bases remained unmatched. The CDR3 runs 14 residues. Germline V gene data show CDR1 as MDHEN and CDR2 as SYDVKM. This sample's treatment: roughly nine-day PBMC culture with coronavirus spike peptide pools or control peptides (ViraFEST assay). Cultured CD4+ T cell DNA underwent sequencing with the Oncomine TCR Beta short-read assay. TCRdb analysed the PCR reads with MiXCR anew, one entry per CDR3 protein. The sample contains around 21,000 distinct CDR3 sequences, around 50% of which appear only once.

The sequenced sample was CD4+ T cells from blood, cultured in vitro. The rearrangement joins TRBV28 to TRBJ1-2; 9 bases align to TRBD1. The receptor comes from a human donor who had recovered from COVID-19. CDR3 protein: CASTIQGAPVGYTF. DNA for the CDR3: TGTGCCAGCACCATACAGGGGGCTCCCGTTGGCTACACCTTC.